This T cell receptor (beta chain) appears in the sequencing data of a study of Tregs in tolerant kidney transplant recipients. Study findings and constraints: Biological reproducibility was not directly addressed in this study.

TCRdb keeps only in-frame clones here, not all; method: immunoSEQ multiplex PCR. Of tens of thousands of clones listed, around 87% were seen once; the top ten hold 3.8%. Related graft donors supplied nonmyeloablative bone marrow transplants, and mixed chimerism was transient. Comments on this clone: No antigen is known for it.

This clonotype was sampled from a human patient who received a combined kidney and bone marrow transplant. Some T cells may be the graft donor's. Sequenced here: CD4+ T cells from blood (PBMCs), sampled 6 months after the transplant.

CDR3 residues: CATSRLRGIGDEKLFF. The CDR3 DNA reads as TGTGCCACCAGCAGACTACGGGGGATAGGGGATGAAAAACTGTTTTTT. V is TRBV15 and J is TRBJ1-4, with D possibly TRBD1 on 5 matching bases. Germline CDR1 is LNHNV and CDR2 is YYDKDF (reference sequence). V lost 2 bases and J 6 bases, leaving 16 bases between the germline ends. The CDR3 runs 16 residues.